This entry describes one T cell receptor (beta chain). What it recognizes is unknown. The data derive from a study of cytomegalovirus exposure and HLA in healthy donors. Broader study findings: In a later analysis, specific HLA alleles were associated with about 18,000 TCR beta sequences at a 0.05 false discovery rate.

PCR amplification relied on 60 Vbeta primers (plus 13 Jbeta primers). Some clones are missing from TCRdb's copy, which holds only in-frame ones; the method was immunoSEQ multiplex PCR. The table lists about 170,000 clones, over 75% of them singletons. The junction had 5 bases not matched to a gene; V was cut back by 7 bases and J by 4 bases. The V gene's germline CDR1 is SGHRS and CDR2 YFSETQ. The CDR3 consists of 13 residues. The receptor was isolated from a male donor in good health and CMV-seronegative. The chain is built from TRBV5-1 and TRBJ2-3; 8 nucleotides line up with TRBD1. The sample consisted of PBMCs. The CDR3 protein is CASGQGTSDTQYF. The CDR3 coding sequence is TGCGCCAGCGGACAGGGAACTTCAGATACGCAGTATTTT.